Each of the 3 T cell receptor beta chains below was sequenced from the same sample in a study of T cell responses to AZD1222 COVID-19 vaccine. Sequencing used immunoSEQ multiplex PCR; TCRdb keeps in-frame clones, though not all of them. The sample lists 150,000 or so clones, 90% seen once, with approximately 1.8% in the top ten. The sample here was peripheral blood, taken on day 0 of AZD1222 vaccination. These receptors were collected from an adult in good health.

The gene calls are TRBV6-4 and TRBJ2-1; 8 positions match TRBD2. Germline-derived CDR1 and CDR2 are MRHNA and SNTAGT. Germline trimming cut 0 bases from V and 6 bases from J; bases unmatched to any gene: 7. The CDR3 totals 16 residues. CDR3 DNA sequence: TGTGCCAGCAGTGACTCACCGGGAGGGCCAAGCAATGAGCAGTTCTTC. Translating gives CASSDSPGGPSNEQFF.

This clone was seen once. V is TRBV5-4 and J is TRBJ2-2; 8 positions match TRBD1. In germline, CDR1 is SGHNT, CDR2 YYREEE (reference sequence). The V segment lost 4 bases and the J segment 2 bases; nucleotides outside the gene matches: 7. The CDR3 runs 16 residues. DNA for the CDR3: TGTGCCAGCAGCCCCGCCGGACAGGGAAACACCGGGGAGCTGTTTTTT. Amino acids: CASSPAGQGNTGELFF.

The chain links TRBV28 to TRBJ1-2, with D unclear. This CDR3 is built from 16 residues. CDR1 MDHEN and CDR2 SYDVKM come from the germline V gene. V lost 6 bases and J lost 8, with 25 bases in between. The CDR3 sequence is CASSPSSGFPLRGYTF. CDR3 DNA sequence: TGTGCCAGCAGCCCTTCCTCGGGATTCCCTCTAAGGGGCTACACCTTC.